The 7 T cell receptor beta chains in this list originate from one sample, sequenced in a study of response to subunit inactivated influenza vaccine. TCRdb analysed the RT-PCR reads with MiXCR anew, one entry per CDR3 protein. The sample consists of about 780,000 distinct CDR3 sequences, under 20% of them appearing once. Sequenced here: PBMCs from blood, sampled about 5 days after vaccination. These TCRs come from a man aged 45-60 years who received an inactivated influenza vaccine.

The V and J genes are TRBV7-2 and TRBJ2-3; D unclear. The CDR3 spans 12 residues. CDR1 SGHTA and CDR2 FQGNSA come from the germline V gene. V lost 4 bases, J lost 12 bases, and 14 bases lay in between. CDR3 coding DNA: TGTGCCAGCAGCTCCATACTCCCGCATCAGTATTTT. Its translation: CASSSILPHQYF.

This clonotype turned up a few times. The chain couples TRBV6-2 or TRBV6-3 to TRBJ1-6; D unclear. The germline V and J ends were trimmed by 4 bases and 2 bases, with 6 bases remaining between them. The germline V gene has CDR1 MNHEY and CDR2 SVGEGT. The CDR3 sequence is 14 residues long. The CDR3 region is CASSFAPYNSPLHF. Here the CDR3 DNA reads TGTGCCAGCAGTTTCGCCCCCTATAATTCACCCCTCCACTTT.

In this sample, this clonotype turned up a few times. The chain's CDR3 is CASSVASGFTDTQYF. CDR3 in DNA: TGTGCCAGCAGCGTAGCTTCGGGGTTCACAGATACGCAGTATTTT. The J gene is TRBJ2-3, the V gene TRBV9, with D possibly being TRBD2 (5 bases). Germline values: CDR1 SGDLS, CDR2 YYNGEE. The germline V and J ends were trimmed by 0 bases and 2 bases, with 10 bases remaining between them. The CDR3 has 15 residues.

This clonotype was seen a few times. This chain uses TRBV20-1 with TRBJ1-6; weak D call: TRBD1 (6 bases). V dropped 3 bases and J dropped 9 bases, with 12 bases sitting between them. Germline assignment: CDR1 DFQATT and CDR2 SNEGSKA (reference sequence). CDR3 length: 13 amino acids. CDR3 region: CSASSDSSSPLHF. The CDR3 DNA reads as TGCAGTGCTAGCTCGGACAGCTCTTCACCCCTCCACTTT.

This clonotype appeared a few times. The V gene is TRBV18, the J gene TRBJ2-3; TRBD2 matches 15 bases. Germline-derived CDR1 and CDR2 are KGHSH and LQKENI. The V gene end was trimmed by 3 bases and the J gene end by 0 bases; junction bases not matched to a gene: 1. The CDR3 covers 17 residues. The CDR3 coding sequence is TGTGCCAGCTCACCCGGACTAGCGGGAGGGAGCACAGATACGCAGTATTTT. It encodes CASSPGLAGGSTDTQYF.

This chain connects TRBV19 to TRBJ2-2; D unclear. This CDR3 has 14 amino acids. The germline V and J ends were trimmed by 2 bases and 3 bases, with 7 bases remaining between them. Germline CDR1 is LNHDA and CDR2 is SQIVND (reference sequence). The CDR3 protein is CASSIWTYTGELFF. The CDR3 DNA follows: TGTGCCAGTAGTATATGGACGTACACCGGGGAGCTGTTTTTT.

The genes are TRBV29-1 and TRBJ2-3; D may be TRBD2 (7 bases). CDR1 and CDR2 (germline): SQVTM, ANQGSEA. V lost 4 bases and J lost 8, with 25 bases in between. This CDR3 is built from 16 residues. CDR3 sequence (DNA): TGCAGCGTTGCCCCGGCTGGGGGGGCTGGAAGAGGTACGCAGTATTTT. Residues: CSVAPAGGAGRGTQYF.